This is a list of T cell receptor beta chains from one sample in a study of T cell changes during pregnancy in multiple sclerosis. Repertoires were generated with immunoSEQ multiplex PCR, while TCRdb's copy carries only in-frame clones and drops some. This sample yields about 92,000 clones, of which about 92% are seen a single time; over 1.5% belongs to the top ten. The source material was peripheral blood, sampled in the first trimester of pregnancy. These receptors originate from a female donor with multiple sclerosis, enrolled in a pregnancy study. Each CDR3 is given with its conserved first and last residue. Fields, in order: CDR3 protein, CDR3 DNA, V gene, D gene, J gene, clone size. D genes are given only for firm matches. Size tells how often a clone was seen (once, few, many) or the class of an expanded clone, and some rows leave it out.

CDR3 protein: CASSLGAGRESYTF
CDR3 DNA: TGCGCCAGCAGCTTGGGGGCAGGGAGGGAATCCTACACCTTC
V gene: TRBV5-1
D gene: .
J gene: TRBJ1-2
clone size: once

CDR3 protein: CASSYVTGTNYEQYF
CDR3 DNA: TGTGCCAGCAGTTACGTGACAGGGACAAACTACGAGCAGTACTTC
V gene: TRBV6-5
D gene: TRBD1
J gene: TRBJ2-7
clone size: .

CDR3 protein: CASSTTSGFSYNEQFF
CDR3 DNA: TGTGCCAGTAGTACTACTAGCGGTTTCTCCTACAATGAGCAGTTCTTC
V gene: TRBV19
D gene: TRBD2
J gene: TRBJ2-1
clone size: .

CDR3 protein: CASSAGQVNTGELFF
CDR3 DNA: TGCGCCAGCAGCGCCGGACAGGTGAACACCGGGGAGCTGTTTTTT
V gene: TRBV5-1
D gene: TRBD1
J gene: TRBJ2-2
clone size: once

CDR3 protein: CATSEARTLNTEAFF
CDR3 DNA: TGTGCCACCAGCGAGGCACGGACACTAAACACTGAAGCTTTCTTT
V gene: TRBV15
D gene: .
J gene: TRBJ1-1
clone size: .

CDR3 protein: CASSTGTGPGELFF
CDR3 DNA: TGTGCCAGTAGTACCGGGACAGGTCCCGGGGAGCTGTTTTTT
V gene: TRBV19
D gene: TRBD1
J gene: TRBJ2-2
clone size: .

CDR3 protein: CASARGGSYTGELFF
CDR3 DNA: TGTGCCAGCGCCCGCGGGGGCTCGTACACCGGGGAGCTGTTTTTT
V gene: TRBV18
D gene: .
J gene: TRBJ2-2
clone size: few

CDR3 protein: CASSPGTYSYEQYF
CDR3 DNA: TGTGCCAGCAGCCCTGGGACATATAGCTACGAGCAGTACTTC
V gene: TRBV28
D gene: .
J gene: TRBJ2-7
clone size: .

CDR3 protein: CASSEGPLGYEQYF
CDR3 DNA: TGTGCCAGCAGTGAGGGGCCCCTCGGCTACGAGCAGTACTTC
V gene: TRBV6-1
D gene: .
J gene: TRBJ2-7
clone size: .

CDR3 protein: CASSPPLGQGTAWNEQYF
CDR3 DNA: TGTGCCAGCTCACCACCCCTGGGACAGGGGACAGCGTGGAACGAGCAGTACTTC
V gene: TRBV18
D gene: TRBD1
J gene: TRBJ2-7
clone size: .

CDR3 protein: CASSSRVAGSYNEQFF
CDR3 DNA: TGTGCCAGCAGTTCGCGGGTAGCGGGATCCTACAATGAGCAGTTCTTC
V gene: TRBV28
D gene: TRBD2
J gene: TRBJ2-1
clone size: .

CDR3 protein: CASIRDRDALGNTEAFF
CDR3 DNA: TGTGCCAGCATCCGGGACAGGGATGCCTTAGGTAACACTGAAGCTTTCTTT
V gene: TRBV2
D gene: TRBD1
J gene: TRBJ1-1
clone size: .

CDR3 protein: CASRPPSGDSYNEQFF
CDR3 DNA: TGTGCCAGCAGACCCCCTAGCGGGGATTCCTACAATGAGCAGTTCTTC
V gene: TRBV7-9
D gene: TRBD2
J gene: TRBJ2-1
clone size: .

CDR3 protein: CASSKKTGEGETQYF
CDR3 DNA: TGTGCCAGCAGCAAAAAGACAGGGGAGGGGGAGACCCAGTACTTC
V gene: TRBV2
D gene: .
J gene: TRBJ2-5
clone size: .

CDR3 protein: CASSQPPGLAGVADTQYF
CDR3 DNA: TGCGCCAGCAGCCAACCACCGGGACTAGCGGGAGTGGCAGATACGCAGTATTTT
V gene: TRBV4-1
D gene: TRBD2
J gene: TRBJ2-3
clone size: .

CDR3 protein: CAWTTYRGQNTEAFF
CDR3 DNA: TGTGCCTGGACCACTTACAGGGGCCAAAACACTGAAGCTTTCTTT
V gene: TRBV30
D gene: TRBD1
J gene: TRBJ1-1
clone size: .

CDR3 protein: CASSQQQGSPGYTF
CDR3 DNA: TGTGCCAGCAGCCAGCAACAGGGGAGTCCTGGCTACACCTTC
V gene: TRBV4-2
D gene: TRBD1
J gene: TRBJ1-2
clone size: .

CDR3 protein: CASSYSSLSSYEQYF
CDR3 DNA: TGTGCCAGCAGTTACTCAAGTCTAAGCTCCTACGAGCAGTACTTC
V gene: TRBV6-5
D gene: .
J gene: TRBJ2-7
clone size: .

CDR3 protein: CASSTTGTKNTGELFF
CDR3 DNA: TGTGCCAGCAGTACCACCGGGACTAAAAACACCGGGGAGCTGTTTTTT
V gene: TRBV7-2
D gene: TRBD2
J gene: TRBJ2-2
clone size: once

CDR3 protein: CASTRQATKNTEAFF
CDR3 DNA: TGTGCCAGCACTCGACAGGCTACAAAGAACACTGAAGCTTTCTTT
V gene: TRBV6-5
D gene: .
J gene: TRBJ1-1
clone size: .

CDR3 protein: CASSDPPLGTGYFQPQHF
CDR3 DNA: TGTGCCAGCAGTGATCCCCCTCTAGGGACAGGGTATTTCCAGCCCCAGCATTTT
V gene: TRBV28
D gene: TRBD1
J gene: TRBJ1-5
clone size: .

CDR3 protein: CASSPTGSSYNEQFF
CDR3 DNA: TGCGCCAGCAGCCCGACAGGTTCATCCTACAATGAGCAGTTCTTC
V gene: TRBV5-1
D gene: .
J gene: TRBJ2-1
clone size: .

CDR3 protein: CASSRRRQGKFGNTEAFF
CDR3 DNA: TGTGCCAGCAGCCGCAGGAGACAGGGAAAGTTTGGGAACACTGAAGCTTTCTTT
V gene: TRBV11-2
D gene: TRBD1
J gene: TRBJ1-1
clone size: .

CDR3 protein: CASSEARGQGQPQHF
CDR3 DNA: TGTGCCAGCAGTGAAGCCAGGGGGCAGGGTCAGCCCCAGCATTTT
V gene: TRBV6-1
D gene: TRBD1
J gene: TRBJ1-5
clone size: .

CDR3 protein: CASSANTEAFF
CDR3 DNA: TGTGCCAGCAGCGCTAACACTGAAGCTTTCTTT
V gene: TRBV9
D gene: .
J gene: TRBJ1-1
clone size: .

CDR3 protein: CASSLEPRTAYEQYF
CDR3 DNA: TGTGCCAGCAGCTTAGAACCCCGAACAGCCTACGAGCAGTACTTC
V gene: TRBV7-2
D gene: .
J gene: TRBJ2-7
clone size: .

CDR3 protein: CATLRDNSYNEQFF
CDR3 DNA: TGTGCCACCCTACGGGACAATTCATACAATGAGCAGTTCTTC
V gene: TRBV6-1
D gene: .
J gene: TRBJ2-1
clone size: .

CDR3 protein: CASGHLRDEQYF
CDR3 DNA: TGTGCCAGCGGCCACCTGAGGGACGAGCAGTACTTC
V gene: TRBV7-9
D gene: .
J gene: TRBJ2-7
clone size: once

CDR3 protein: CASSQRDTATGELFF
CDR3 DNA: TGTGCCAGCAGCCAGCGGGACACGGCCACCGGGGAGCTGTTTTTT
V gene: TRBV7-6
D gene: .
J gene: TRBJ2-2
clone size: .

CDR3 protein: CASSEILQATNYGYTF
CDR3 DNA: TGTGCCAGCAGTGAGATACTACAGGCAACTAACTATGGCTACACCTTC
V gene: TRBV6-1
D gene: .
J gene: TRBJ1-2
clone size: .

CDR3 protein: CASSFGLAVNIYNEQFF
CDR3 DNA: TGTGCCAGCAGCTTTGGCCTAGCCGTTAACATCTACAATGAGCAGTTCTTC
V gene: TRBV7-2
D gene: .
J gene: TRBJ2-1
clone size: .

CDR3 protein: CASSLQGYEQYF
CDR3 DNA: TGTGCCAGTAGTCTACAGGGCTACGAGCAGTACTTC
V gene: TRBV19
D gene: .
J gene: TRBJ2-7
clone size: .

CDR3 protein: CSAAGGYEQYF
CDR3 DNA: TGCAGTGCAGCCGGGGGCTACGAGCAGTACTTC
V gene: TRBV20-1
D gene: .
J gene: TRBJ2-7
clone size: .

CDR3 protein: CAISDLADPYNEQFF
CDR3 DNA: TGTGCCATCAGTGACCTAGCGGACCCCTACAATGAGCAGTTCTTC
V gene: TRBV10-3
D gene: TRBD2
J gene: TRBJ2-1
clone size: .

CDR3 protein: CASRSPGGEAFF
CDR3 DNA: TGTGCCAGCCGCTCACCCGGGGGTGAAGCTTTCTTT
V gene: TRBV27
D gene: .
J gene: TRBJ1-1
clone size: few

CDR3 protein: CASSQGLAGGTSYNEQFF
CDR3 DNA: TGCGCCAGCAGCCAAGGGCTAGCGGGAGGAACCAGCTACAATGAGCAGTTCTTC
V gene: TRBV4-1
D gene: TRBD2
J gene: TRBJ2-1
clone size: .

CDR3 protein: CASSHGLAGVEQFF
CDR3 DNA: TGCGCCAGCAGCCACGGACTAGCGGGAGTTGAGCAGTTCTTC
V gene: TRBV5-1
D gene: TRBD2
J gene: TRBJ2-1
clone size: .

CDR3 protein: CASSRRGLSYNEQFF
CDR3 DNA: TGTGCCAGCAGTCGGAGGGGCCTCTCCTACAATGAGCAGTTCTTC
V gene: TRBV2
D gene: .
J gene: TRBJ2-1
clone size: .

CDR3 protein: CASSQDGAGYSYEQYF
CDR3 DNA: TGCGCCAGCAGCCAAGATGGCGCAGGTTACTCCTACGAGCAGTACTTC
V gene: TRBV4-1
D gene: .
J gene: TRBJ2-7
clone size: .

CDR3 protein: CASSELGGGYTGELFF
CDR3 DNA: TGTGCCAGCAGTGAACTGGGGGGGGGCTACACCGGGGAGCTGTTTTTT
V gene: TRBV25-1
D gene: .
J gene: TRBJ2-2
clone size: .

CDR3 protein: CASSYGTGINEKLFF
CDR3 DNA: TGTGCCAGCAGTTACGGGACAGGGATCAATGAAAAACTGTTTTTT
V gene: TRBV27
D gene: TRBD1
J gene: TRBJ1-4
clone size: few

CDR3 protein: CATSRDHSGGKLFF
CDR3 DNA: TGTGCCACCAGCAGAGATCACTCAGGGGGAAAACTGTTTTTT
V gene: TRBV15
D gene: TRBD1
J gene: TRBJ1-4
clone size: .

CDR3 protein: CASSLTGPNQPQHF
CDR3 DNA: TGCGCCAGCAGCTTGACAGGCCCTAATCAGCCCCAGCATTTT
V gene: TRBV5-1
D gene: .
J gene: TRBJ1-5
clone size: .

CDR3 protein: CASSGQGNEFF
CDR3 DNA: TGTGCCAGCAGCGGACAGGGTAACGAGTTCTTC
V gene: TRBV5-4
D gene: TRBD1
J gene: TRBJ2-1
clone size: .

CDR3 protein: CAWSVRRGSGNTIYF
CDR3 DNA: TGTGCCTGGAGTGTAAGACGGGGTTCTGGAAACACCATATATTTT
V gene: TRBV30
D gene: .
J gene: TRBJ1-3
clone size: .

CDR3 protein: CASSLSGGSTYEQYF
CDR3 DNA: TGCGCCAGCAGCTTATCCGGGGGTTCTACCTACGAGCAGTACTTC
V gene: TRBV5-1
D gene: .
J gene: TRBJ2-7
clone size: .

CDR3 protein: CASSQGGRHYGYTF
CDR3 DNA: TGTGCCAGCAGCCAAGGGGGGCGGCACTATGGCTACACCTTC
V gene: TRBV14
D gene: .
J gene: TRBJ1-2
clone size: once

CDR3 protein: CASSSLGGGGEQYF
CDR3 DNA: TGTGCCAGCAGCTCCCTAGGGGGGGGTGGCGAGCAGTACTTC
V gene: TRBV7-2
D gene: .
J gene: TRBJ2-7
clone size: .

CDR3 protein: CASSPGSPIREGRSYEQYF
CDR3 DNA: TGTGCCAGCTCACCAGGATCGCCGATTAGAGAGGGTAGATCCTACGAGCAGTACTTC
V gene: TRBV18
D gene: .
J gene: TRBJ2-7
clone size: .

CDR3 protein: CASTQQGGSLDNEQFF
CDR3 DNA: TGTGCCAGCACCCAACAAGGAGGTAGCCTAGACAATGAGCAGTTCTTC
V gene: TRBV9
D gene: .
J gene: TRBJ2-1
clone size: .

CDR3 protein: CASREDVNTEAFF
CDR3 DNA: TGTGCCTCTAGAGAGGATGTGAACACTGAAGCTTTCTTT
V gene: TRBV10-3
D gene: .
J gene: TRBJ1-1
clone size: .

CDR3 protein: CASTETGRIEGYTF
CDR3 DNA: TGTGCCAGTACAGAGACAGGGAGGATCGAGGGCTACACCTTC
V gene: TRBV19
D gene: TRBD1
J gene: TRBJ1-2
clone size: .

CDR3 protein: CASSEAAYGYTF
CDR3 DNA: TGTGCCAGCAGTGAGGCCGCTTATGGCTACACCTTC
V gene: TRBV28
D gene: .
J gene: TRBJ1-2
clone size: .

CDR3 protein: CASSSQGAQGTEAFF
CDR3 DNA: TGTGCCAGCAGCTCACAGGGGGCGCAGGGCACTGAAGCTTTCTTT
V gene: TRBV5-8
D gene: TRBD1
J gene: TRBJ1-1
clone size: .

CDR3 protein: CASSLTGRYTEAFF
CDR3 DNA: TGTGCCAGTAGTTTGACCGGGAGGTATACTGAAGCTTTCTTT
V gene: TRBV19
D gene: .
J gene: TRBJ1-1
clone size: .

CDR3 protein: CASSMSGSNPYEQYF
CDR3 DNA: TGTGCCAGTAGTATGTCCGGGAGTAACCCCTACGAGCAGTACTTC
V gene: TRBV19
D gene: .
J gene: TRBJ2-7
clone size: .